These 27 T cell receptor beta chains came from one sample sequenced in a study of T cell responses to AZD1222 COVID-19 vaccine. Some clones are missing from TCRdb's copy, which holds only in-frame ones; the method was immunoSEQ multiplex PCR. The table records 150,000 to 200,000 clones, approximately 90% of them present only once. Sequencing was performed on peripheral blood, taken on day 0 of AZD1222 vaccination. Source of these receptors: an adult in good health.

The V and J genes are TRBV18 and TRBJ2-7, with D tentatively TRBD1 (6 bases). CDR1 KGHSH and CDR2 LQKENI come from the germline V gene. The CDR3 contains 13 residues. Trimming removed 6 bases from V and 3 bases from J, with 12 bases in between. The CDR3, as DNA: TGTGCCAGCTCCGCCGGACAGATCTACGAGCAGTACTTC. This encodes CASSAGQIYEQYF. Drawing the rest from reference TRBV18 and TRBJ2-7, the complete variable domain is NAGVMQNPRHLVRRRGQEARLRCSPMKGHSHVYWYRQLPEEGLKFMVYLQKENIIDESGMPKERFSAEFPKEGPSILRIQQVVRGDSAAYFCASSAGQIYEQYFGPGTRLTVT.

DNA of the CDR3: TGTGCCACCAGTGATTCTTGGACTAGCGGCACAGATACGCAGTATTTT. Translating it yields CATSDSWTSGTDTQYF. V usage is TRBV24-1 and J usage is TRBJ2-3; 9 nucleotides match TRBD2. Germline V gene sequence: CDR1 KGHDR, CDR2 SFDVKD. The ends lost 2 bases at V and 1 base at J; junction bases unmatched: 3. The CDR3 extends over 16 amino acids.

This chain joins TRBV28 and TRBJ2-7, with a weak D call TRBD1 (5 bases). The CDR3 is made up of 14 amino acids. Per the germline V gene, CDR1 is MDHEN and CDR2 is SYDVKM. The V and J ends lost 3 bases and 4 bases respectively, with 13 bases between them. The CDR3 here is CASSLRQGPYEQYF. The CDR3 coding sequence is TGTGCCAGCAGTTTGAGGCAGGGTCCTTACGAGCAGTACTTC.

The chain is built from TRBV27 and TRBJ1-3; D ambiguous. Germline values: CDR1 MNHEY, CDR2 SMNVEV (reference sequence). CDR3 length equals 15 residues. Trimming took 0 bases from V and 6 from J, leaving 12 bases between them. CDR3 coding DNA: TGTGCCAGCAGTTTATCGTGGGGTCAAGTAAACACCATATATTTT. This codes for CASSLSWGQVNTIYF.

The chain carries TRBV29-1 and TRBJ2-5, with D perhaps matching TRBD2 (6 bases). This CDR3 has 14 amino acids. In germline, CDR1 is SQVTM, CDR2 ANQGSEA. Trimming stripped 5 bases from V and 3 bases from J, with 16 bases between. This CDR3 is CSVSPLASEETQYF. CDR3 nucleotides: TGCAGCGTTTCCCCTCTAGCGTCAGAAGAGACCCAGTACTTC.

This clone has just one count. The rearrangement joins TRBV19 to TRBJ2-3; D unclear. The CDR3 has 14 residues. V dropped 5 bases and J dropped 3 bases, with 12 bases sitting between them. The germline gives CDR1 LNHDA, CDR2 SQIVND (reference sequence). The CDR3 coding sequence is TGTGCCAGTAGTGACTGGGTGGGGACAGATACGCAGTATTTT. It yields the protein CASSDWVGTDTQYF. Full variable domain (outside the CDR3, taken from reference TRBV19 and TRBJ2-3): DGGITQSPKYLFRKEGQNVTLSCEQNLNHDAMYWYRQDPGQGLRLIYYSQIVNDFQKGDIAEGYSVSREKKESFPLTVTSAQKNPTAFYLCASSDWVGTDTQYFGPGTRLTVL.

The J gene is TRBJ2-7, the V gene TRBV12-3 or TRBV12-4, with unresolved D. Between the trimmed V and J ends, which lost 4 bases and 5 bases, there was a span of 6 bases. The CDR3 is 11 amino acids. This chain's CDR3 is CASSSLDEQYF. In DNA, the CDR3 is TGTGCCAGCAGTTCCCTAGACGAGCAGTACTTC.

The chain links TRBV7-2 to TRBJ2-7, with 8 nucleotides matching TRBD2. This CDR3 has 15 amino acids. The V segment lost 5 bases and the J segment 0 bases; nucleotides outside the gene matches: 6. CDR1 and CDR2 from the germline V gene are SGHTA and FQGNSA. The CDR3 here is CASSRGSGASYEQYF. The CDR3 DNA reads as TGTGCCAGCAGCCGGGGTAGCGGGGCCTCCTACGAGCAGTACTTC.

CDR3 nucleotides: TGTGCCATCAGCTTTGGTCAGGGGGCTTACGAGCAGTACTTC. Translated, it gives CAISFGQGAYEQYF. V and J are TRBV10-3 and TRBJ2-7, with TRBD1 identical over 8 bases. The CDR3 runs to 14 residues. V gave up 6 bases and J gave up 4 bases; unmatched junction bases: 8. Germline values: CDR1 ENHRY, CDR2 SYGVKD.

In its sample, this clone was seen a few times. The genes are TRBV18 and TRBJ1-1; D is ambiguous. V was cut by 6 bases and J by 0 bases, with 11 bases left in between. CDR1 is KGHSH, CDR2 LQKENI, per germline. This CDR3 spans 14 amino acids. CDR3 protein: CASSPGFLNTEAFF. DNA for the CDR3: TGTGCCAGCTCTCCCGGCTTTTTGAACACTGAAGCTTTCTTT. Filled out from reference TRBV18 and TRBJ1-1, the complete variable domain reads NAGVMQNPRHLVRRRGQEARLRCSPMKGHSHVYWYRQLPEEGLKFMVYLQKENIIDESGMPKERFSAEFPKEGPSILRIQQVVRGDSAAYFCASSPGFLNTEAFFGQGTRLTVV.

The chain uses TRBV3-1 (or the pseudogene TRBV3-2) and TRBJ1-6; D gene unclear. The V gene lost 1 base and the J gene lost 5 bases, with 6 bases spanning the gap. The CDR3 loop spans 14 amino acids. Germline CDR1 and CDR2: LGHDT and YNNKEL (reference sequence). CDR3 protein: CASSQGSNNSPLHF. The CDR3 DNA sequence: TGTGCCAGCAGCCAAGGGTCCAATAATTCACCCCTCCACTTT.

V usage is TRBV10-1 and J usage is TRBJ2-7; 14 nucleotides align to TRBD2. After removal of 2 bases from V and 8 bases from J, the junction contained 8 bases not matched to a gene. The CDR3 covers 16 residues. Germline V CDR1 and CDR2: WNHNN, SYGVQD (reference sequence). The CDR3: CASSEATSGRAPKQYF. CDR3 DNA: TGCGCCAGCAGTGAGGCGACTAGCGGGAGGGCCCCAAAGCAGTACTTC.

J is TRBJ2-7 and V is TRBV19; D is perhaps TRBD1 (5 bases). The CDR3 runs to 14 residues. Trimming cost V 5 bases and J 2 bases, with 13 bases left between them. Germline CDR1 reads LNHDA; CDR2 reads SQIVND (reference sequence). The CDR3: CASSLRTSAYEQYF. For the CDR3, the DNA is TGTGCCAGTAGTCTAAGGACAAGTGCCTACGAGCAGTACTTC.

This rearrangement joins TRBV5-4 to TRBJ2-7; no clear D gene. CDR1 is SGHNT, CDR2 YYREEE, per germline (reference sequence). The ends were cut back, 0 bases at V and 10 bases at J, with 11 bases in the middle. The CDR3 length is 12 residues. CDR3 region: CASSLGQTGQYF. The CDR3 nucleotides are TGTGCCAGCAGCTTGGGGCAGACCGGCCAGTACTTC.

This clone has just a few counts. The chain recombines TRBV5-1 with TRBJ2-7; 7 nucleotides align to TRBD2. The CDR3 is made up of 13 amino acids. Looked up from germline, CDR1 is SGHRS and CDR2 is YFSETQ. The junction had 5 bases not matched to a gene; V was cut back by 2 bases and J by 6 bases. In nucleotides, the CDR3 is TGCGCCAGCAGCTTTGTAGCGGGTGGCGAGCAGTACTTC. Its protein product is CASSFVAGGEQYF.

CDR3 DNA sequence: TGTGCCAGTAGTATATGGGGTCAGGGGTCAACTGAAGCTTTCTTT. It specifies CASSIWGQGSTEAFF. This chain joins TRBV19 and TRBJ1-1; possibly TRBD1 for D (6 bases). Per germline, CDR1 LNHDA and CDR2 SQIVND (reference sequence). The CDR3 covers 15 residues. V was trimmed by 2 bases and J by 5 bases, leaving 15 bases between them. The variable domain in full, completed from reference TRBV19 and TRBJ1-1, reads DGGITQSPKYLFRKEGQNVTLSCEQNLNHDAMYWYRQDPGQGLRLIYYSQIVNDFQKGDIAEGYSVSREKKESFPLTVTSAQKNPTAFYLCASSIWGQGSTEAFFGQGTRLTVV.

The rearrangement joins TRBV30 to TRBJ1-2; D gene uncertain. From germline, CDR1 is GTSNPN and CDR2 SVGIG (reference sequence). There are 13 residues in the CDR3. The V end lost 2 bases, the J end lost 0 bases, and 7 bases lay between the germline ends. CDR3 DNA: TGTGCCTGGAGTTCTACCGCTAACTATGGCTACACCTTC. It translates to CAWSSTANYGYTF.

The chain recombines TRBV30 with TRBJ1-2; D is perhaps TRBD1 (5 bases). Germline CDR1 is GTSNPN and CDR2 is SVGIG (reference sequence). Trimming left V 2 bases short and J 2 bases short, with 15 bases between. The CDR3 length is 15 residues. This chain's CDR3 is CAWSPLGAPNYGYTF. DNA for the CDR3: TGTGCCTGGAGTCCGTTAGGGGCGCCGAACTATGGCTACACCTTC.

This chain links TRBV12-3 or TRBV12-4 with TRBJ2-3; D might be TRBD2 (5 bases). The CDR3 is made up of 13 amino acids. V was clipped by 3 bases and J by 10 bases, with 14 bases between them. As DNA, the CDR3 is TGTGCCAGCAGTTTGGGTCCAAGGACTGCGCAGTATTTT. Protein sequence: CASSLGPRTAQYF.

The chain carries TRBV7-2 and TRBJ2-7; perhaps TRBD2 as D (5 bases). This CDR3 has 14 residues. The V and J ends lost 4 bases and 3 bases respectively, with 13 bases between them. Germline V gene data show CDR1 as SGHTA and CDR2 as FQGNSA. The CDR3 DNA reads TGTGCCAGCAGCTCGAGCCACGGGGACTACGAGCAGTACTTC. It codes for CASSSSHGDYEQYF.

The CDR3 DNA follows: TGTGCCAGCAGCTTGAAAGGTCCGGGGGTCGCCGGGGAGCTGTTTTTT. It translates to CASSLKGPGVAGELFF. The rearrangement links TRBV5-8 to TRBJ2-2, with a possible D match to TRBD2 (6 bases). The germline CDR1 and CDR2 sequences are SGHTS and YDEGEE. This CDR3 is built from 16 residues. V gave up 1 base and J gave up 6 bases, with 16 bases separating them. Based on the CDR3 plus reference TRBV5-8 and TRBJ2-2, the full variable domain is EAGVTQSPTHLIKTRGQQATLRCSPISGHTSVYWYQQALGLGLQFLLWYDEGEERNRGNFPPRFSGRQFPNYSSELNVNALELEDSALYLCASSLKGPGVAGELFFGEGSRLTVL.

This clone occurred a few times. The germline gene is not matched at one end of the junction; a read error may be the cause. The chain couples TRBV28 to TRBJ2-7; TRBD1 matches at 12 bases. Germline assignment: CDR1 MDHEN and CDR2 SYDVKM. The CDR3 consists of 14 residues. This chain's CDR3 is CASSWGTGGYQQYF. The CDR3 bases are TGTGCCAGCAGCTGGGGGACAGGGGGCTACCAGCAGTACTTC.

The chain couples TRBV19 to TRBJ1-2; D may be TRBD1 (5 bases). V lost 5 bases and J lost 7, with 14 bases in between. Germline V CDR1 and CDR2: LNHDA, SQIVND (reference sequence). The CDR3 covers 13 residues. The CDR3 region is CASSLRERGGYTF. The CDR3 DNA follows: TGTGCCAGTAGTCTCAGGGAAAGGGGTGGCTACACCTTC.

The rearrangement joins TRBV15 to TRBJ1-1, with D unclear. Germline V gene sequence: CDR1 LNHNV, CDR2 YYDKDF (reference sequence). The V and J ends lost 0 bases and 4 bases respectively, with 12 bases between them. The CDR3 has 15 amino acids. The CDR3, as DNA: TGTGCCACCAGCAGAGAAGTTGGGCTTTCCACTGAAGCTTTCTTT. Translated: CATSREVGLSTEAFF.

The J gene is TRBJ2-1, the V gene TRBV7-9; D call uncertain. Germline CDR1 SEHNR, CDR2 FQNEAQ (reference sequence). The CDR3 contains 14 residues. The V and J ends lost 4 bases and 0 bases respectively, with 7 bases between them. CDR3 sequence: CASSSRSSYNEQFF. CDR3 DNA sequence: TGTGCCAGCAGCTCAAGGAGCTCCTACAATGAGCAGTTCTTC.

The chain employs TRBV19 and TRBJ2-5, with D possibly matching TRBD2 (6 bases). Trimming shortened V by 7 bases and J by 1 base, and 16 bases separated the two germline ends. The V gene's germline CDR1 is LNHDA and CDR2 SQIVND (reference sequence). The CDR3 sequence is 15 residues long. The CDR3 here is CASTPSRGLQETQYF. The CDR3 DNA reads TGTGCCAGTACCCCGAGTCGGGGACTCCAAGAGACCCAGTACTTC.

The chain uses TRBV28 and TRBJ1-2, with D unresolved. The CDR3 is made up of 14 amino acids. V was trimmed by 5 bases and J by 10 bases, leaving 20 bases between them. Germline loops: CDR1 MDHEN, CDR2 SYDVKM. CDR3: CASSGIDAFRDYTF. The CDR3 nucleotides read TGTGCCAGCAGTGGTATTGATGCCTTTAGAGACTACACCTTC.